The next 18 T cell receptor beta chains were all read from a single sample in a study of cytomegalovirus exposure and HLA in healthy donors. The PCR employed 60 Vbeta primers together with 13 Jbeta primers. Assay used: immunoSEQ multiplex PCR; TCRdb lists only in-frame clones, some missing. In the table there are about 160,000 clones, around 88% of which are singletons. Sample: PBMCs. The receptor source for this set is a young woman in good health and CMV-seronegative.

This chain uses TRBV4-1 with TRBJ2-7; no clear D gene. Germline V CDR1 and CDR2: MGHRA, YSYEKL. V shed 4 bases and J shed 2 bases, with 12 bases lying between them. This CDR3 is 14 amino acids long. DNA of the CDR3: TGCGCCAGCAGCCGCCCCAGCGAGGCCTACGAGCAGTACTTC. It translates to CASSRPSEAYEQYF.

This chain connects TRBV28 to TRBJ2-7; 7 bases are a match to TRBD1. CDR3 length: 15 residues. The V gene end was trimmed by 5 bases and the J gene end by 5 bases; junction bases not matched to a gene: 12. Germline V lookup: CDR1 MDHEN, CDR2 SYDVKM. The CDR3 DNA sequence: TGTGCCAGCAGTACGTCAGACAGGGCAATCAACGAGCAGTACTTC. Translating gives CASSTSDRAINEQYF.

The sample holds one count of this clone. The chain employs TRBV7-3 and TRBJ2-7, with 8 nucleotides matching TRBD1. Germline loops: CDR1 SGHTA, CDR2 FQGTGA. The CDR3 length is 13 residues. V shed 2 bases, J shed 5 bases, and the junction held 2 bases outside the gene matches. The CDR3 sequence is CASSLDRGDEQYF. The CDR3 bases are TGTGCCAGCAGCTTAGACAGGGGAGACGAGCAGTACTTC.

The J gene is TRBJ1-1, the V gene TRBV11-2; no definite D call. The CDR3 is 16 amino acids. Trimming shortened V by 1 base and J by 1 base, and 13 bases separated the two germline ends. Germline-derived CDR1 and CDR2 are SGHAT and FQNNGV. The CDR3 nucleotides are TGTGCCAGCAGCTTAGTTGACTATGCGGGGAACACTGAAGCTTTCTTT. This codes for CASSLVDYAGNTEAFF.

The chain couples TRBV6-5 to TRBJ1-1; 8 bases are a match to TRBD1. Per germline, CDR1 MNHEY and CDR2 SVGAGI. The CDR3 runs 13 residues. Trimming at V came to 10 bases and at J to 2 bases, leaving 6 bases not matched to a gene. The DNA for the CDR3 is TGTGCCACCACCGGGACAGGAAACACTGAAGCTTTCTTT. It yields the protein CATTGTGNTEAFF.

V is TRBV7-9 and J is TRBJ2-7, with 7 bases fitting TRBD1. Germline V gene lookup returns CDR1 SEHNR and CDR2 FQNEAQ (reference sequence). The trim removed 1 base at V and 2 bases at J, leaving 2 bases unmatched. There are 14 residues in the CDR3. The CDR3 DNA reads as TGTGCCAGCAGCTTAGTACAGGGGACCTACGAGCAGTACTTC. Translating it yields CASSLVQGTYEQYF. The whole variable domain, remainder taken from reference TRBV7-9 and TRBJ2-7, is DTGVSQNPRHKITKRGQNVTFRCDPISEHNRLYWYRQTLGQGPEFLTYFQNEAQLEKSRLLSDRFSAERPKGSFSTLEIQRTEQGDSAMYLCASSLVQGTYEQYFGPGTRLTVT.

The genes are TRBV14 and TRBJ2-1, with unresolved D. The CDR3 has 14 residues. V lost 6 bases, J lost 0 bases, and 9 bases lay in between. Germline V gene data show CDR1 as SGHDN and CDR2 as FVKESK. The CDR3 sequence is CASSSLSSYNEQFF. The CDR3 DNA sequence: TGTGCCAGCAGTTCCCTGAGCTCCTACAATGAGCAGTTCTTC.

V is TRBV19 and J is TRBJ1-5; TRBD1 matches at 9 bases. V shed 5 bases, J shed 3 bases, and the junction held 11 bases outside the gene matches. In germline, CDR1 is LNHDA, CDR2 SQIVND (reference sequence). This CDR3 region has 17 residues. CDR3 sequence reads: CASSPGTGKVINQPQHF. CDR3 bases: TGTGCCAGTAGTCCAGGGACAGGGAAGGTAATCAATCAGCCCCAGCATTTT.

V usage is TRBV6-6 and J usage is TRBJ2-1; the match to TRBD2 covers 13 bases. The CDR3 length is 15 residues. Germline loops: CDR1 MNHNY, CDR2 SVGAGI (reference sequence). The J segment lost 6 bases and the V segment lost 8 bases, leaving 7 bases of the junction unmatched. CDR3 loop: CASSTGLAGFNEQFF. The CDR3 DNA sequence: TGTGCCAGCTCGACGGGACTAGCGGGATTCAATGAGCAGTTCTTC.

The rearrangement uses TRBV7-6 and TRBJ2-5; no clear D. The V end lost 2 bases, the J end lost 5 bases, and 9 bases lay between the germline ends. The CDR3 is 13 amino acids. CDR1 and CDR2 from the germline V gene are SGHVS and FNYEAQ. The CDR3 here is CASSLLSGETQYF. In nucleotides, the CDR3 is TGTGCCAGCAGCTTATTGTCCGGGGAGACCCAGTACTTC.

To note about this clone: One end of the junction fails to match germline, which may point to a read error. The same CDR3 arises from other DNA sequences in this sample as well. The chain carries TRBV4-2 and TRBJ2-2; 8 bases agree with TRBD2. The length of the CDR3 is 17 residues. Germline CDR1 reads LGHNA; CDR2 reads YNFKEQ. The DNA for the CDR3 is TGTGCCAGCAGCCATGGGGCAAGCGGGAGTTCAGTCGGGGAACTGTTTTTT. Translation: CASSHGASGSSVGELFF.

Details on this clone: This specimen includes other DNA sequences encoding the same CDR3. CDR3 nucleotides: TGTGCCAGCAGTCCGGGACTGCACACAGATACGCAGTATTTT. It specifies CASSPGLHTDTQYF. The chain carries TRBV6-1 and TRBJ2-3; tentatively, D is TRBD2 (6 bases). This CDR3 contains 14 residues. Per the germline V gene, CDR1 is MNHNS and CDR2 is SASEGT. V shed 5 bases and J shed 2 bases, with 11 bases lying between them.

About this clone: The germline gene is not matched at one end of the junction; a read error may be the cause. The J gene is TRBJ2-7, the V gene TRBV7-7; 8 positions agree with TRBD2. Germline loops: CDR1 SSHAT, CDR2 FNYEAQ (reference sequence). This CDR3 contains 14 residues. This CDR3 is CASSLGAGAHEQYF. The CDR3 region has the DNA TGTGCTAGCAGCTTAGGAGCGGGAGCGCACGAGCAGTACTTC.

This sequence joins TRBV5-4 and TRBJ2-5; 11 bases map to TRBD2. After removal of 4 bases from V and 5 bases from J, the junction contained 10 bases not matched to a gene. CDR1 and CDR2 from the germline V gene are SGHNT and YYREEE (reference sequence). This CDR3 contains 16 residues. Written as DNA, the CDR3 is TGTGCCAGCAGCCCAGGGACTAGCGGCATACGGGAGACCCAGTACTTC. Encoded protein: CASSPGTSGIRETQYF.

This rearrangement joins TRBV6-5 to TRBJ1-2, with TRBD1 identical over 10 bases. Germline assignment: CDR1 MNHEY and CDR2 SVGAGI. V was clipped by 6 bases and J by 3 bases; unmatched bases: 4. This CDR3 has 14 residues. The CDR3 nucleotides read TGTGCCAGCAGGACAGGGGGCTTGGACTATGGCTACACCTTC. This encodes CASRTGGLDYGYTF.

This clone was found a few times. The chain uses TRBV4-1 and TRBJ1-5; tentatively, D is TRBD1 (6 bases). The germline V gene encodes CDR1 MGHRA and CDR2 YSYEKL. The CDR3 has 15 amino acids. The ends were cut back, 4 bases at V and 0 bases at J, with 10 bases in the middle. In nucleotides, the CDR3 is TGCGCCAGCAGCCGAAACAGGGATAGCAATCAGCCCCAGCATTTT. It yields the protein CASSRNRDSNQPQHF.

The chain carries TRBV6-5 and TRBJ1-2; 9 nucleotides match TRBD1. Germline V CDR1 and CDR2: MNHEY, SVGAGI. The CDR3 sequence is 14 residues long. The junction had 9 bases not matched to a gene; V was cut back by 6 bases and J by 7 bases. The CDR3 bases are TGTGCCAGCAGCCGAGGGACAGGGCCAAGTGGCTACACCTTC. This codes for CASSRGTGPSGYTF.

V is TRBV28 and J is TRBJ2-1; 15 bases line up with TRBD2. CDR3 size: 16 residues. The V segment lost 2 bases and the J segment 10 bases; nucleotides outside the gene matches: 6. In germline, CDR1 is MDHEN, CDR2 SYDVKM. CDR3 nucleotide sequence: TGTGCCAGCAGTTTACCCCCCGGGACTAGCGGGGGGGAGCAGTTCTTC. This codes for CASSLPPGTSGGEQFF.